This record concerns one TCR beta chain sequence. The target of this receptor is not known. No base quality information exists; no much larger clone differs at one position. At the time samples were collected, the patients were not on therapy, although their prior treatments varied from chemotherapy, radiotherapy, surgery and immunotherapy to none at all. After thawing, cells went through T lymphocyte enrichment using a negative-selection kit, with EpCAM beads added for tumor-infiltrating lymphocytes. For the CD8 TIL subsets, CD3+CD4-CD8+CD45RA- cells were FACS-sorted and divided into DN, SP and DP based on their expression of CD39 and CD103. Tumor specimens were cut into small pieces, digested for 1 h with hyaluronidase, collagenase and DNase, then filtered, enriched over Ficoll and cryopreserved. Populations were sorted on a FACSAria II to more than 97% purity, and the cell pellets were frozen for TCR sequencing without being cultured.

The CDR3 sequence holds 14 residues, the cysteine and phenylalanine included. Only the CDR3 part of the read is kept: 42 bases, read in frame from the first base. Based on the germline V gene, the CDR1 and CDR2 sequences are SGHDT and YYEEEE. V sheds 3 bases and J sheds 5 bases, leaving 15 bases between their ends. Genomic DNA was extracted with the DNeasy Blood and Tissue Kit from about 10,000 to 100,000 sorted cells per subset. The TCRbeta V-J or V-D-J regions were sequenced and mapped through the immunoSEQ service, and coverage above 10x per sample was achieved. The authors' pipeline ran thus. Analysis was limited to productive rearrangements exported from the immunoSEQ Analyzer platform, and clonality was evaluated on the 500 most abundant clones. The Morisita-Horn similarity index and the Jaccard index were used to quantify repertoire overlap between populations. In roughly 6 cancer patients, Morisita-Horn similarity was measured between the TCR repertoires of CD8 T-cell subsets. As stored in TCRdb, this immuneACCESS dataset retains in-frame rearrangements with V and J assigned. A fraction of the clones does not appear; measured against another copy, unresolved V genes explain less than half of the discrepancy, and the remainder lacks a known reason. V, J and clone size reflect that table, while D and trimming were determined from the DNA. The sample table records 1,500 to 1,700 clones; less than 70% of these occur just once. The ten biggest clones cover less than 25% of the sample.

The data are from a study of CD39 and CD103 CD8 tumor-infiltrating T cells (dated by TCRdb to the late 2010s). For the study in its entirety: Repertoire comparisons were shown for an HPV-positive HNSCC, an HPV-negative HNSCC, an ovarian cancer and a melanoma patient. Deep sequencing of TCRbeta CDR3 was used to compare the repertoires of CD8 TIL subsets, defined by CD103 and CD39, with those of peripheral memory CD8 T cells.

The research as a whole found: Clonotypes from DN TILs largely overlapped with peripheral memory CD8 repertoires, while clonotypes from DP TILs were only rarely found in blood or uninvolved lymph node. DP CD8 TILs appeared more oligoclonal than DN and SP CD8 TILs and blood memory CD8 T cells, with top 30 clonotypes covering about 50-86%.

The chain was built from TRBV5-6 and TRBJ2-7, with TRBD1 tentatively as D gene (6 bases match). The sequenced sample consisted of CD39- CD103+ CD8+ T cells sorted from the tumor. What this sample's cell subset or site label stands for: CD103+CD39- single-positive CD45RA- CD8 T cells. This clonotype was obtained from a human donor with head and neck squamous cell carcinoma. The CDR3 is CASSWYPTGNEQYF. The nucleotide sequence is given as TGTGCCAGCAGCTGGTACCCCACAGGGAACGAGCAGTACTTC.